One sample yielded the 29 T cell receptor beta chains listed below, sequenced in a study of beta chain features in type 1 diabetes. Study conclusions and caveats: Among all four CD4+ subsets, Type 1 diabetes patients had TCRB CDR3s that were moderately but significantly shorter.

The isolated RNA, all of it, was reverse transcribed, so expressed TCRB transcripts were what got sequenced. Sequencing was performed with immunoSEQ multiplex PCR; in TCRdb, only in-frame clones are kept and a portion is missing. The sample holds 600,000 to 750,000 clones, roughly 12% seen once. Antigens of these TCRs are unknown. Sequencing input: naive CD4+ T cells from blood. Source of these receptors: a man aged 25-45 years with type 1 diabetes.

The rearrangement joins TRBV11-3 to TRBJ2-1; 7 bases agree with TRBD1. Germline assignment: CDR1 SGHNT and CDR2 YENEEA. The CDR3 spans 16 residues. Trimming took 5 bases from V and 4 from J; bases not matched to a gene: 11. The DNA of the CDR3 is TGTGCCAGCAGCCCCTTGACAGGGAAAAGATACAATGAGCAGTTCTTC. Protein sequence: CASSPLTGKRYNEQFF.

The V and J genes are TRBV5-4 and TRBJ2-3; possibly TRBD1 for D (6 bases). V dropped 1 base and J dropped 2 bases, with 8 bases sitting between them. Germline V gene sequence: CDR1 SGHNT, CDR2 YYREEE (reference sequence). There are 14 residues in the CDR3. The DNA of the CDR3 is TGTGCCAGCAGCTTGCCAGGGGCCACAGATACGCAGTATTTT. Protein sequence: CASSLPGATDTQYF.

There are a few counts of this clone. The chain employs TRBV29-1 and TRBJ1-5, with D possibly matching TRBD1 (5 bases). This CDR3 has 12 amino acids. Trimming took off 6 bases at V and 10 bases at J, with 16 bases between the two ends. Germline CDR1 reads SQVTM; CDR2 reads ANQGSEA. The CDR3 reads CSVGTAGRPQHF. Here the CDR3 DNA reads TGCAGCGTGGGGACCGCCGGCCGCCCCCAGCATTTT.

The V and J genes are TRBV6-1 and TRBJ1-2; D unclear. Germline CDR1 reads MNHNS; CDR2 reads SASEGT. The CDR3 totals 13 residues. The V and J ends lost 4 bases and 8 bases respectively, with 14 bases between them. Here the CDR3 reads CASSVPESGGYTF. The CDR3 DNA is TGTGCCAGCAGTGTGCCGGAATCAGGAGGCTACACCTTC.

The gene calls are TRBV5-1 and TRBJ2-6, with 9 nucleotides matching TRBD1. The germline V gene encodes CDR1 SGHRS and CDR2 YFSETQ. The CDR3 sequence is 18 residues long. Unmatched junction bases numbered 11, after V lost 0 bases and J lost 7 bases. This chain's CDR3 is CASSLVVLQGAGANVLTF. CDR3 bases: TGCGCCAGCAGCTTGGTGGTACTACAGGGGGCGGGTGCCAACGTCCTGACTTTC.

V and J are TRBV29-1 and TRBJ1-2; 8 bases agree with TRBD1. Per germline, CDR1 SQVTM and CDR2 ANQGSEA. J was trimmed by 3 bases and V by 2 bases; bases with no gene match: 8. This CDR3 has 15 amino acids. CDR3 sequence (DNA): TGCAGCGTTGAAAGGGACAGGCGGTGGGACTATGGCTACACCTTC. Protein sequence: CSVERDRRWDYGYTF.

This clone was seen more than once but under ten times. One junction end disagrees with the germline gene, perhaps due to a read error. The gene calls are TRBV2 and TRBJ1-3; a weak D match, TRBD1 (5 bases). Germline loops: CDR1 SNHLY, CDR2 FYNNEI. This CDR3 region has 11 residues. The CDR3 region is CASTSGGGEDF. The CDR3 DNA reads TGTGCCAGCACCTCCGGGGGGGGAGAGGATTTT.

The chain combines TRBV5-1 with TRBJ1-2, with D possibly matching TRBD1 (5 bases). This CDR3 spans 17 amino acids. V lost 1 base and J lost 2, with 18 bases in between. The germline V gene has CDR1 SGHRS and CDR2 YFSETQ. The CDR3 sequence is CASSLTFQGTSNYGYTF. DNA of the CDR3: TGCGCCAGCAGCTTGACTTTTCAGGGAACCTCAAACTATGGCTACACCTTC.

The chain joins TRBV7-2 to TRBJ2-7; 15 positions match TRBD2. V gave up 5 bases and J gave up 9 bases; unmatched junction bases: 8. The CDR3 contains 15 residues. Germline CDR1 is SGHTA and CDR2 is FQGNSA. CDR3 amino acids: CASSTGTSGGLAQYF. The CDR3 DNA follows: TGTGCCAGCAGCACAGGGACTAGCGGGGGGCTAGCGCAGTACTTC.

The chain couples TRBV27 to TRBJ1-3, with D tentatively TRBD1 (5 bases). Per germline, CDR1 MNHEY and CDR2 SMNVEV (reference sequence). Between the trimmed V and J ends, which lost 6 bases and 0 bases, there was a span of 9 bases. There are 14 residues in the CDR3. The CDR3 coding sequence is TGTGCCAGCAGGGGACTGGACTCTGGAAACACCATATATTTT. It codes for CASRGLDSGNTIYF.

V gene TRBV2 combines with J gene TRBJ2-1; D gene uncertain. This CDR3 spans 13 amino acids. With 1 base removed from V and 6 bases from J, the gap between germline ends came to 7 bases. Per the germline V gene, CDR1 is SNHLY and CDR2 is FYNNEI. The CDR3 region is CASSEETANEQFF. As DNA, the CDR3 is TGTGCCAGCAGTGAAGAGACCGCCAATGAGCAGTTCTTC.

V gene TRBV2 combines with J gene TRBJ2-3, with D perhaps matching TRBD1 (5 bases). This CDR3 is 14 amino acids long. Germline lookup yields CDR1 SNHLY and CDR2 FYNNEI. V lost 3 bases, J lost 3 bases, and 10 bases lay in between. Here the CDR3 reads CASSDRAGTDTQYF. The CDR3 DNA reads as TGTGCCAGCAGTGACAGGGCTGGGACAGATACGCAGTATTTT. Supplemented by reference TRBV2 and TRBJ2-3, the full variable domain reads EPEVTQTPSHQVTQMGQEVILRCVPISNHLYFYWYRQILGQKVEFLVSFYNNEISEKSEIFDDQFSVERPDGSNFTLKIRSTKLEDSAMYFCASSDRAGTDTQYFGPGTRLTVL.

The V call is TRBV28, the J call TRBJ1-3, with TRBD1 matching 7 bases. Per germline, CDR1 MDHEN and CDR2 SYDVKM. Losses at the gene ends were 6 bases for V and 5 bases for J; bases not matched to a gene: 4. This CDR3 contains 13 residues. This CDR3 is CASRPTGRNTIYF. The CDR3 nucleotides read TGTGCCAGCAGACCGACAGGGCGAAACACCATATATTTT. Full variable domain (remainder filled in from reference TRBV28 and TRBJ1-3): DVKVTQSSRYLVKRTGEKVFLECVQDMDHENMFWYRQDPGLGLRLIYFSYDVKMKEKGDIPEGYSVSREKKERFSLILESASTNQTSMYLCASRPTGRNTIYFGEGSWLTVV.

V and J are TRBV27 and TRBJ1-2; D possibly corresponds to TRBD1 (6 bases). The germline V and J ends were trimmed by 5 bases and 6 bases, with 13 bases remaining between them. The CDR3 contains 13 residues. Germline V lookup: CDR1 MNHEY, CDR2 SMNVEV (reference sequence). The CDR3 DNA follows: TGTGCCAGCAGTCCACATACAGGGAATGGCTACACCTTC. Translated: CASSPHTGNGYTF.

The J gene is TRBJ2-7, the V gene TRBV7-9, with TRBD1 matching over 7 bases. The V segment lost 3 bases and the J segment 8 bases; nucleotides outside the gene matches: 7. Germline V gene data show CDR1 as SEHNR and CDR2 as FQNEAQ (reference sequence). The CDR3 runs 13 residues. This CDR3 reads CASSLETGLKQYF. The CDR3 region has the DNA TGTGCCAGCAGCTTGGAGACAGGGTTGAAGCAGTACTTC.

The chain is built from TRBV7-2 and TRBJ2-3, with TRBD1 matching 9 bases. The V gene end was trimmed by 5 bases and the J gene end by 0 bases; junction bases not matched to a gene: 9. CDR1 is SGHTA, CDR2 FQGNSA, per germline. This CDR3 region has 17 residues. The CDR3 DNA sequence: TGTGCCAGCAGCCTACAGGGGGCGGGTTCGAGCACAGATACGCAGTATTTT. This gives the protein CASSLQGAGSSTDTQYF. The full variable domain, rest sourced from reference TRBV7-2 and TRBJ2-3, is GAGVSQSPSNKVTEKGKDVELRCDPISGHTALYWYRQSLGQGLEFLIYFQGNSAPDKSGLPSDRFSAERTGGSVSTLTIQRTQQEDSAVYLCASSLQGAGSSTDTQYFGPGTRLTVL.

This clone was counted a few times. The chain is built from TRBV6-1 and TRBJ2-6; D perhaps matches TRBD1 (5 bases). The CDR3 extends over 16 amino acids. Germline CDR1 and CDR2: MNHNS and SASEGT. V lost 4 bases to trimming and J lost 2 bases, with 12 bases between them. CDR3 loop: CASSGADSAGANVLTF. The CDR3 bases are TGTGCCAGCAGTGGTGCAGACAGCGCTGGGGCCAACGTCCTGACTTTC.

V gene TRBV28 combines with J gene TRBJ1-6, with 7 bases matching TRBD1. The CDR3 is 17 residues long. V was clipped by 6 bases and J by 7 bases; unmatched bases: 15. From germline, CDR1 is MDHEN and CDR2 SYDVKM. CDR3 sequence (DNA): TGTGCCAGCAGCCAACCGACCGACAGGGCACTCAATTCACCCCTCCACTTT. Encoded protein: CASSQPTDRALNSPLHF.

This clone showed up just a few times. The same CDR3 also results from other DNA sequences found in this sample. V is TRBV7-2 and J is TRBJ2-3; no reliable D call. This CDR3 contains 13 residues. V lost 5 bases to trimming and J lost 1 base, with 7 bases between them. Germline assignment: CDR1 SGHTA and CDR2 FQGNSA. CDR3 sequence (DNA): TGTGCCAGCAGCCCTAGGGGCACAGATACGCAGTATTTT. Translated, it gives CASSPRGTDTQYF.

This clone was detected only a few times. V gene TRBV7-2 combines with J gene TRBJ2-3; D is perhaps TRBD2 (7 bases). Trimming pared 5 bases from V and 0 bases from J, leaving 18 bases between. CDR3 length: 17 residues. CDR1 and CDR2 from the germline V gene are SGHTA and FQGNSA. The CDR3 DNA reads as TGTGCCAGCAGCCCCCCGGGAGGAGGGGGGAGCACAGATACGCAGTATTTT. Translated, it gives CASSPPGGGGSTDTQYF.

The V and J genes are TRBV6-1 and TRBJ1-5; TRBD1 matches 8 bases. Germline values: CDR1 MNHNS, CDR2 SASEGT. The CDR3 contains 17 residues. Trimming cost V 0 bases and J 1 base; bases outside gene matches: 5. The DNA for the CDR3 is TGTGCCAGCAGTGAAGCCACAGGGGGAGTAAGCAATCAGCCCCAGCATTTT. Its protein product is CASSEATGGVSNQPQHF.

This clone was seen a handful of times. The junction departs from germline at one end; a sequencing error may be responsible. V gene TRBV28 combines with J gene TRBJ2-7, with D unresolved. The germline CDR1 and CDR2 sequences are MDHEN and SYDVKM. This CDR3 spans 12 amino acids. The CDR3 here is CASNLYSYEQYF. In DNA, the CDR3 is TGTGCCAGCAATTTATACTCCTACGAGCAGTACTTC.

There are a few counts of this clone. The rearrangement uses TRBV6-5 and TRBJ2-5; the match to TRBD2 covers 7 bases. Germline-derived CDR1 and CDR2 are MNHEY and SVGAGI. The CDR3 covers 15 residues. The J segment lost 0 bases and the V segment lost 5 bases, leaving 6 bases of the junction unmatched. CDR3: CASSPFLADQETQYF. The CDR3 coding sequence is TGTGCCAGCAGTCCCTTCCTAGCGGACCAAGAGACCCAGTACTTC.

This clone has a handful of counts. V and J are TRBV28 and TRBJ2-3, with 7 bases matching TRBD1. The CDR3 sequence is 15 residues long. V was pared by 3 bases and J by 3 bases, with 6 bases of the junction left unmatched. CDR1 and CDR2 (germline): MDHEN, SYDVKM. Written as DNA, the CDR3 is TGTGCCAGCAGTTTCGAGGGCAGGGGGACAGATACGCAGTATTTT. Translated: CASSFEGRGTDTQYF.

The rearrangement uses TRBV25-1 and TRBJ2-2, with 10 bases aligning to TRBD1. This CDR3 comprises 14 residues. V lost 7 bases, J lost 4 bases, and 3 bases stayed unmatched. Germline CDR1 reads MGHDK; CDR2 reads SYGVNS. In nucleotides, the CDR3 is TGTGCCAGCACGGGACAGGGGAGCACCGGGGAGCTGTTTTTT. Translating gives CASTGQGSTGELFF.

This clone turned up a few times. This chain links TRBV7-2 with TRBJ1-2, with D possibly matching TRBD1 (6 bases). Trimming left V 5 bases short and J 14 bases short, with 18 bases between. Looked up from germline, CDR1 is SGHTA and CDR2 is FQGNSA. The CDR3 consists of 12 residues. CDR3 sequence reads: CASSPRGGANTF. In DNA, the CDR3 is TGTGCCAGCAGCCCCCGAGGGGGGGCTAATACCTTC.

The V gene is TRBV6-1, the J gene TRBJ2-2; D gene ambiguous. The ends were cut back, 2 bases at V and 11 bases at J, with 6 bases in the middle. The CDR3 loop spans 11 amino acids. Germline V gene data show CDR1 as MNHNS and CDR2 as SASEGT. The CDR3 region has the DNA TGTGCCAGCAGTGAAATCGTCGAGCTGTTTTTT. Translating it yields CASSEIVELFF.

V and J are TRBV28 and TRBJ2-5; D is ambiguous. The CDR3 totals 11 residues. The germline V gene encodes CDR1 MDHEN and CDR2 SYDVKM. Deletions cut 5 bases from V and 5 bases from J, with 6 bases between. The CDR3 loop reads CASSPMETQYF. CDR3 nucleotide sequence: TGTGCCAGCAGTCCAATGGAGACCCAGTACTTC. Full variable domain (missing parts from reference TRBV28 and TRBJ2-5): DVKVTQSSRYLVKRTGEKVFLECVQDMDHENMFWYRQDPGLGLRLIYFSYDVKMKEKGDIPEGYSVSREKKERFSLILESASTNQTSMYLCASSPMETQYFGPGTRLLVL.

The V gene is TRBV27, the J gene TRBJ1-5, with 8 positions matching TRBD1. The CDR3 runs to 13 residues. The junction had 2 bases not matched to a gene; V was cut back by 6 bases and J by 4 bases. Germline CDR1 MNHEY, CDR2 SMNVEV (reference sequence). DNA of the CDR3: TGTGCCAGCAGCCACAGGGGGAATCAGCCCCAGCATTTT. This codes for CASSHRGNQPQHF.